The clone carrying this T cell receptor (beta chain) came up many times. The antigen is unknown. The record originates from a study of T cells in Graves' hyperthyroidism and ophthalmopathy. Findings of the study overall: Ophthalmopathy was separated from stable hyperthyroidism by a 13 V-J model.

RNA transcripts yielded amplified TCR beta CDR3 regions. HTBI primers were the set used in a first-round RT-PCR of the TCR CDR3. TCRdb redid the calling of the multiplex PCR reads with MiXCR, one entry per CDR3 protein. Here the sample spans 250,000 to 300,000 distinct CDR3 sequences, roughly 13% being singletons. Trimming at V came to 5 bases and at J to 2 bases, leaving 8 bases not matched to a gene. Germline V lookup: CDR1 MDHEN, CDR2 SYDVKM. CDR3 length: 17 residues. More than 9.5 ml fresh peripheral blood yielded the PBMCs. Sequencing was done on a sample of blood. The TCR originated in a middle-aged woman with Graves' hyperthyroidism. The rearrangement joins TRBV28 to TRBJ1-5, with TRBD1 matching over 11 bases. CDR3 DNA sequence: TGTGCCAGCAGTACCCGGGACAGGGGGGGAGGCAATCAGCCCCAGCATTTT. It translates to CASSTRDRGGGNQPQHF.